The sequence of this T cell receptor beta chain was determined in a study of blood T cell repertoires in COVID-19. For the study at large: COVID-19 samples, acute and convalescent, were from the United States, Italy and Spain. The cDNA or gDNA used as material had been derived from T cells, B-cell-depleted T cells, or PBMCs.

Participant-reported clinical history was the basis for cohort assignment. Recovered participants had two consecutive negative NP/OP PCR tests, healthcare professional clearance, or symptom resolution. This table comes from immunoSEQ multiplex PCR, and its TCRdb copy is limited to in-frame clones, with some not included. Among a few hundred thousand clones listed, 87% were seen once. CDR1 and CDR2 (germline): LGHDT, YNNKEL (reference sequence). The CDR3 is 14 residues long. The V end was cut by 4 bases, the J end by 8 bases, with 17 bases between. The chain uses TRBV3-1 (or the pseudogene TRBV3-2) and TRBJ1-2; D ambiguous. This sequence originates from a woman aged 18 to 35 who had recovered from COVID-19. What was sequenced was PBMCs or T cells enriched from blood (not recorded which). This CDR3 reads CASSPHGGVLGYTF. In DNA form, the CDR3 reads TGTGCCAGCAGCCCCCACGGTGGAGTTTTAGGCTACACCTTC.